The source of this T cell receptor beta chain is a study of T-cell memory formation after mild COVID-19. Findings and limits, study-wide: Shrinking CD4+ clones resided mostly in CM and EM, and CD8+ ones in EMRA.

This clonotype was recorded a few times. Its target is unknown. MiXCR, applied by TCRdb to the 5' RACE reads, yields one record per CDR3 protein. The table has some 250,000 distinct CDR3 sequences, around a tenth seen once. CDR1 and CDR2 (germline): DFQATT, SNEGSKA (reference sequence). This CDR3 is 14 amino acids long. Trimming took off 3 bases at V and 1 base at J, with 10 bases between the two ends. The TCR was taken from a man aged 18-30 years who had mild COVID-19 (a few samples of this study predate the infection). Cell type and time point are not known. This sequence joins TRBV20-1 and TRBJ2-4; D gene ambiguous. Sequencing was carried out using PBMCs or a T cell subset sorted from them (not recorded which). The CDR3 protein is CSASGPGAKNIQYF. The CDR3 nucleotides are TGCAGTGCTAGTGGGCCTGGGGCCAAAAACATTCAGTACTTC.